This T cell receptor beta chain was captured in a study of blood T cell repertoires in COVID-19. Only in-frame clones appear in the TCRdb table, and some are missing; sequencing was by immunoSEQ multiplex PCR. The repertoire consists of approximately 250,000 clones, with roughly four fifths occurring once and the leading ten covering 4.1%. Germline V gives CDR1 MNHEY, CDR2 SMNVEV (reference sequence). Trimming removed 5 bases from V and 5 bases from J; junction bases left unmatched: 7. The CDR3 contains 14 residues. Participants came from fewer than 25 US areas, aged roughly 18 to 95 years. This sequence joins TRBV27 and TRBJ2-5, with TRBD2 identical over 8 bases. The sequence was collected from a man aged 30 to 45 with acute COVID-19. What was sequenced was PBMCs or T cells enriched from blood (not recorded which). The CDR3 region is CASSPAGVTETQYF. The CDR3 nucleotides are TGTGCCAGCAGTCCAGCGGGGGTGACGGAGACCCAGTACTTC.